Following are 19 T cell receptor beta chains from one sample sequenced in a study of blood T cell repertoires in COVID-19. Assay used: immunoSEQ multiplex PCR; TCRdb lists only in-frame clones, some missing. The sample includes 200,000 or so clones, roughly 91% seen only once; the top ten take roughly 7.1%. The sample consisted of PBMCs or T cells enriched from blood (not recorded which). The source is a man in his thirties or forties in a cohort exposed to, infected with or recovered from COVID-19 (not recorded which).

CDR3: CARTALKRRVSNQPQHF. The CDR3 nucleotides are TGCGCCAGAACTGCTTTGAAACGCAGGGTTAGCAATCAGCCCCAGCATTTT. V usage is TRBV5-1 and J usage is TRBJ1-5, with D possibly being TRBD1 (5 bases). Germline loops: CDR1 SGHRS, CDR2 YFSETQ. The CDR3 covers 17 residues. Deletions cut 8 bases from V and 0 bases from J, with 21 bases between.

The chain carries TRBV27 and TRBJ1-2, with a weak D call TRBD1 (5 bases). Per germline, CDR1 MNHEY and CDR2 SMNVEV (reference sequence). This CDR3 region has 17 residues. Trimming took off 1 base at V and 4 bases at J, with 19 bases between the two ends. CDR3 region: CASSLFSGGSGSYGYTF. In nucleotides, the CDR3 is TGTGCCAGCAGTTTATTTTCGGGGGGTTCGGGAAGCTATGGCTACACCTTC.

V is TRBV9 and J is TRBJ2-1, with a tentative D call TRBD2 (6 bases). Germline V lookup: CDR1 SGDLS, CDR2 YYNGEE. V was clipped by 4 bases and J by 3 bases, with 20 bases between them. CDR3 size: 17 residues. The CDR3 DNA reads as TGTGCCAGCAGCCCCACCGGGCTAGCGAGTTTCTACAATGAGCAGTTCTTC. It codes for CASSPTGLASFYNEQFF. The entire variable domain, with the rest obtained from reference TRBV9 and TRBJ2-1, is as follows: DSGVTQTPKHLITATGQRVTLRCSPRSGDLSVYWYQQSLDQGLQFLIQYYNGEERAKGNILERFSAQQFPDLHSELNLSSLELGDSALYFCASSPTGLASFYNEQFFGPGTRLTVL.

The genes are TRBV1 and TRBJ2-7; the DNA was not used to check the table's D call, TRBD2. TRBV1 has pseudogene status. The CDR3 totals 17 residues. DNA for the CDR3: TGCACCAGCAGCCAAGAGGGCCTAGCGGGAGAGGGGTACGAGCAGTACTTC. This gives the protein CTSSQEGLAGEGYEQYF.

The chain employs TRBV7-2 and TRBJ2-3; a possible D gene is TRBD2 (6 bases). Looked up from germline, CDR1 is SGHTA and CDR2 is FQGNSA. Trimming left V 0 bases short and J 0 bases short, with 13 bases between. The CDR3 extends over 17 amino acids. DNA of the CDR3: TGTGCCAGCAGCTTAGCGCGGGGCCTAACTAGCACAGATACGCAGTATTTT. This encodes CASSLARGLTSTDTQYF.

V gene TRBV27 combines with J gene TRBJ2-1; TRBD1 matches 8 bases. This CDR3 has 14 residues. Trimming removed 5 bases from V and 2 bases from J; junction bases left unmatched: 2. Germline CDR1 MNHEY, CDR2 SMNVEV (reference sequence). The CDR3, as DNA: TGTGCCAGCAGTGTGGACAGGGCCTACAATGAGCAGTTCTTC. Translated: CASSVDRAYNEQFF.

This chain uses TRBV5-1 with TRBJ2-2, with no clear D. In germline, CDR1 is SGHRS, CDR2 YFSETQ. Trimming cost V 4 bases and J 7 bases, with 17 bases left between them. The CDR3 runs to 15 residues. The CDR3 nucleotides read TGCGCCAGCAGCCTCGAAGGTAGAGCAGGCGGGGAGCTGTTTTTT. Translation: CASSLEGRAGGELFF.

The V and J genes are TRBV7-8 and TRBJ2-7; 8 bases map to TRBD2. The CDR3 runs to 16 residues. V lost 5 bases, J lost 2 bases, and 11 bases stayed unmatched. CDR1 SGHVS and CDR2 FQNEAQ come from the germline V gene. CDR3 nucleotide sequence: TGTGCCAGCAGCCGACCCACTAGCGGAGGGACCTACGAGCAGTACTTC. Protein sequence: CASSRPTSGGTYEQYF.

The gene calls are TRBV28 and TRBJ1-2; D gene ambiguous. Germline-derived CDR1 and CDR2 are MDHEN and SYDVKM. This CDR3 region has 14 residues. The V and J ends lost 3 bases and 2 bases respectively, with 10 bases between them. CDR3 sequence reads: CASSLGVRNYGYTF. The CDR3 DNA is TGTGCCAGCAGTTTGGGAGTCAGAAACTATGGCTACACCTTC.

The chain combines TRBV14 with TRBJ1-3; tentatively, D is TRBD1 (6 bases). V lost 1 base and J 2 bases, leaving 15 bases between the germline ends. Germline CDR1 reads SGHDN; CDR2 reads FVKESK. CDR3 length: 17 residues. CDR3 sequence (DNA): TGTGCCAGCAGCCAAGCGTCCTACCCAGGGGCTGGAAACACCATATATTTT. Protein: CASSQASYPGAGNTIYF.

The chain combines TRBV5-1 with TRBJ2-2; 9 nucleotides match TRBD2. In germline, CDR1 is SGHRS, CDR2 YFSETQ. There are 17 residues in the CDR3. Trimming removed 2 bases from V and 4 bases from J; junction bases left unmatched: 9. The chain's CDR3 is CASSLNFAGGPTGELFF. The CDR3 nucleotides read TGCGCCAGCAGCTTAAATTTCGCGGGAGGGCCCACCGGGGAGCTGTTTTTT.

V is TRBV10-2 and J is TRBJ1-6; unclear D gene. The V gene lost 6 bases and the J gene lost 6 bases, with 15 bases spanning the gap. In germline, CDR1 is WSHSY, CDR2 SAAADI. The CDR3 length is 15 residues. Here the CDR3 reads CASSREGKGNSPLHF. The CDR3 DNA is TGCGCCAGCAGCCGCGAGGGAAAGGGTAATTCACCCCTCCACTTT.

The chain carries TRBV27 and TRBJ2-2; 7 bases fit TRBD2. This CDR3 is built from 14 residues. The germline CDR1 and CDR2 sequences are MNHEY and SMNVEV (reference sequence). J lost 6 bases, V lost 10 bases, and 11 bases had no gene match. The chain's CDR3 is CATRREVAAGELFF. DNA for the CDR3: TGTGCCACACGACGGGAGGTCGCGGCCGGGGAGCTGTTTTTT.

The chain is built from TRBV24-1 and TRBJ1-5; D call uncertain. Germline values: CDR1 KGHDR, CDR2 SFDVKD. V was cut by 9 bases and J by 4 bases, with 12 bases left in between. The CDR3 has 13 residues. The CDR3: CATQKAFNQPQHF. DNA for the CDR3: TGTGCCACCCAAAAAGCGTTTAATCAGCCCCAGCATTTT.

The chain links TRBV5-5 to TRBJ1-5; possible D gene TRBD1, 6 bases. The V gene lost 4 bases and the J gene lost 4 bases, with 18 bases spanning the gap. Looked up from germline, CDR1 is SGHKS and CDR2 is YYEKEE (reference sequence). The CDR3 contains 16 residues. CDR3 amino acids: CASSAQGGVGNQPQHF. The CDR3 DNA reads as TGTGCCAGCAGCGCACAAGGGGGGGTTGGGAATCAGCCCCAGCATTTT.

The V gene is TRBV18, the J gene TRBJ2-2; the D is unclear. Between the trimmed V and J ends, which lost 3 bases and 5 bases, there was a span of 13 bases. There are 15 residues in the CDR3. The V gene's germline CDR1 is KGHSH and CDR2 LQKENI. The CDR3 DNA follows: TGTGCCAGCTCACCGAAGCACAGTTGGACCGGGGAGCTGTTTTTT. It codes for CASSPKHSWTGELFF.

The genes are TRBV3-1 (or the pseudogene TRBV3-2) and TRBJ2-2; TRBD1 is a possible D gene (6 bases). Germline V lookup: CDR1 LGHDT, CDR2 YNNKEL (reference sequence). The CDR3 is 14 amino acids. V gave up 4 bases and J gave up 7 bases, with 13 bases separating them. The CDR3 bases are TGTGCCAGCAGCCTTCGGACAGTTCACGGGGAGCTGTTTTTT. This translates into CASSLRTVHGELFF.

CDR3 in DNA: TGTGCCAGCTCACGACTAGCGGGGTCGAACACCGGGGAGCTGTTTTTT. Protein sequence: CASSRLAGSNTGELFF. The chain couples TRBV18 to TRBJ2-2; 11 positions agree with TRBD2. This CDR3 region has 16 residues. V dropped 4 bases and J dropped 0; count of bases not matched to a gene: 1. CDR1 is KGHSH, CDR2 LQKENI, per germline.

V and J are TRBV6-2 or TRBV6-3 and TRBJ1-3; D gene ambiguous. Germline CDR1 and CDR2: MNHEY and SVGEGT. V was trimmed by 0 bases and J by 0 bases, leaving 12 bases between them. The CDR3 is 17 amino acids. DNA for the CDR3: TGTGCCAGCAGTTACTCTAGACCAGAGGGCTCTGGAAACACCATATATTTT. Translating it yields CASSYSRPEGSGNTIYF.